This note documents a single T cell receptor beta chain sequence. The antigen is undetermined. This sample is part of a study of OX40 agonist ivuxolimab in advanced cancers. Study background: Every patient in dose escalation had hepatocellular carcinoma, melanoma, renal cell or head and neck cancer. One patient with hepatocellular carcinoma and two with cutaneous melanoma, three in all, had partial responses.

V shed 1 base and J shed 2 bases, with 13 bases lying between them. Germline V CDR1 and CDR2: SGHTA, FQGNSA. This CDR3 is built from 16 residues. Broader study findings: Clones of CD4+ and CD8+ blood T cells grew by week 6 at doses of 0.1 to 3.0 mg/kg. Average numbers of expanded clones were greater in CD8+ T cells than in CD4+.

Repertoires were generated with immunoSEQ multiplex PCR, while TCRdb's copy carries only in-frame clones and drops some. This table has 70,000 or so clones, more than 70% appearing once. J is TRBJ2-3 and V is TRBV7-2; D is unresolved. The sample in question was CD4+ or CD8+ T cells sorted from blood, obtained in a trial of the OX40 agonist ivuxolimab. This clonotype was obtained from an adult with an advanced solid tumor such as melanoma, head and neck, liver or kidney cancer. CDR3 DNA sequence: TGTGCCAGCAGCTTAGGAGTCCTGGCACTCACAGATACGCAGTATTTT. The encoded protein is CASSLGVLALTDTQYF. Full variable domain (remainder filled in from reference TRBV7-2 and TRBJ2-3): GAGVSQSPSNKVTEKGKDVELRCDPISGHTALYWYRQSLGQGLEFLIYFQGNSAPDKSGLPSDRFSAERTGGSVSTLTIQRTQQEDSAVYLCASSLGVLALTDTQYFGPGTRLTVL.